Listed below are T cell receptor beta chains from one sample, sequenced in a study of graft-versus-host responses after intestinal transplantation. No antigen is known for these receptors. Using immunoSEQ multiplex PCR, the repertoire was profiled, and TCRdb retains in-frame clones only, with some absent. This table has about 94,000 clones, 91% appearing once. Source: unstimulated CD8+ T cells sorted from spleen or lymph node cells, taken before intestinal transplant. These receptors all come from a human donor who received an intestinal transplant. The CDR3 runs from the conserved cysteine through the conserved F or W.

j_gene: TRBJ2-1; v_gene: TRBV2; len: 17; CDR3aa: CASSARRLGGGDNEQFF
j_gene: TRBJ1-1; v_gene: TRBV5-6; len: 17; CDR3aa: CASLWTGRRGMFTEAFF
j_gene: TRBJ2-1; v_gene: TRBV7-9; len: 17; CDR3aa: CASPPTQLAGAYNEQFF
j_gene: TRBJ2-1; v_gene: TRBV19; len: 12; CDR3aa: CASTMGAGEQFF
j_gene: TRBJ2-3; v_gene: TRBV19; len: 16; CDR3aa: CASSILKTTDTDTQYF
j_gene: TRBJ2-7; v_gene: TRBV25-1; len: 13; CDR3aa: CASSVGQGYEQYF
j_gene: TRBJ2-2; v_gene: TRBV4-1; len: 15; CDR3aa: CASSPRLAGTGELFF
j_gene: TRBJ2-5; v_gene: TRBV4-1; len: 15; CDR3aa: CASSLLAGRGETQYF
j_gene: TRBJ2-7; v_gene: TRBV27; len: 11; CDR3aa: CASSRGHEQYF
j_gene: TRBJ2-3; v_gene: TRBV7-9; len: 14; CDR3aa: CASSRTDRGDTQYF
j_gene: TRBJ2-7; v_gene: TRBV7-2; len: 12; CDR3aa: CASRQGGYEQYF
j_gene: TRBJ2-7; v_gene: TRBV6-5; len: 16; CDR3aa: CASSYPTRDLHYEQYF
j_gene: TRBJ2-5; v_gene: TRBV21-1; len: 12; CDR3aa: CGTSGPKETQYF
j_gene: TRBJ2-7; v_gene: TRBV5-1; len: 16; CDR3aa: CASSLAVTSVSYEQYF
j_gene: TRBJ2-3; v_gene: TRBV19; len: 14; CDR3aa: CASSTDYGADTQYF
j_gene: TRBJ1-1; v_gene: TRBV19; len: 12; CDR3aa: CASMEGNTEAFF
j_gene: TRBJ2-7; v_gene: TRBV5-4; len: 13; CDR3aa: CASSYYLGGEQYF
j_gene: TRBJ2-1; v_gene: TRBV6-1; len: 15; CDR3aa: CASSEGAGGYNEQFF
j_gene: TRBJ2-5; v_gene: TRBV9; len: 14; CDR3aa: CASSPAGQGETQYF
j_gene: TRBJ2-1; v_gene: TRBV29-1; len: 15; CDR3aa: CSVEFPAQGANEQFF
j_gene: TRBJ2-7; v_gene: TRBV4-1; len: 18; CDR3aa: CASSQGVIRDRAPYEQYF
j_gene: TRBJ1-1; v_gene: TRBV19; len: 13; CDR3aa: CASSIVTGAEAFF
j_gene: TRBJ2-1; v_gene: TRBV5-4; len: 18; CDR3aa: CASSLVMSSGVSYNEQFF
j_gene: TRBJ2-1; v_gene: TRBV7-9; len: 17; CDR3aa: CASSLAQLGSSYNEQFF
j_gene: TRBJ2-7; v_gene: TRBV5-5; len: 15; CDR3aa: CASSAGQGSSYEQYF
j_gene: TRBJ1-2; v_gene: TRBV5-1; len: 15; CDR3aa: CASSLGRVGEDGYTF
j_gene: TRBJ1-2; v_gene: TRBV7-9; len: 18; CDR3aa: CASSFTGQGGFMNYGYTF
j_gene: TRBJ2-2; v_gene: TRBV19; len: 15; CDR3aa: CASSILAGPTGELFF
j_gene: TRBJ1-2; v_gene: TRBV5-1; len: 19; CDR3aa: CASSTNPRSPDREDYGYTF
j_gene: TRBJ2-1; v_gene: TRBV7-8; len: 17; CDR3aa: CASSLGWGEVSYNEQFF
j_gene: TRBJ2-3; v_gene: TRBV30; len: 13; CDR3aa: CAWRTSGTDTQYF
j_gene: TRBJ1-4; v_gene: TRBV7-9; len: 16; CDR3aa: CASSFITGTGGEKLFF
j_gene: TRBJ2-4; v_gene: TRBV4-1; len: 15; CDR3aa: CASSRGLAGENIQYF
j_gene: TRBJ2-2; v_gene: TRBV7-2; len: 16; CDR3aa: CASSETGDPNTGELFF
j_gene: TRBJ2-1; v_gene: TRBV4-1; len: 16; CDR3aa: CASSQGLTSGYNEQFF
j_gene: TRBJ1-1; v_gene: TRBV19; len: 13; CDR3aa: CASSPLSNTEAFF
j_gene: TRBJ1-1; v_gene: TRBV27; len: 14; CDR3aa: CASSLSQMNTEAFF
j_gene: TRBJ1-2; v_gene: TRBV9; len: 15; CDR3aa: CASSVGRQGGNGYTF
j_gene: TRBJ2-7; v_gene: TRBV19; len: 13; CDR3aa: CASSPLGPYEQYF
j_gene: TRBJ2-7; v_gene: TRBV19; len: 15; CDR3aa: CASSWGAGGSYEQYF
j_gene: TRBJ1-5; v_gene: TRBV5-6; len: 13; CDR3aa: CASSLGGLQPQHF
j_gene: TRBJ1-2; v_gene: TRBV2; len: 14; CDR3aa: CASSEPGQADGYTF
j_gene: TRBJ2-1; v_gene: TRBV25-1; len: 12; CDR3aa: CASNLGRDEQFF
j_gene: TRBJ1-5; v_gene: TRBV4-1; len: 17; CDR3aa: CASSQVGTAYSNQPQHF
j_gene: TRBJ2-7; v_gene: TRBV14; len: 14; CDR3aa: CASSQETGIYEQYF
j_gene: TRBJ2-7; v_gene: TRBV6-6; len: 14; CDR3aa: CASSYVMGVREQYF
j_gene: TRBJ1-6; v_gene: TRBV11-2; len: 16; CDR3aa: CASSLGDSLYNSPLHF
j_gene: TRBJ2-3; v_gene: TRBV5-4; len: 14; CDR3aa: CASSLGWGSDTQYF
j_gene: TRBJ1-5; v_gene: TRBV23-1; len: 14; CDR3aa: CARKGQEPNQPQHF
j_gene: TRBJ1-4; v_gene: TRBV6-5; len: 15; CDR3aa: CASSYSGQGSEKLFF
j_gene: TRBJ2-7; v_gene: TRBV19; len: 14; CDR3aa: CASSIELGAYEQYF
j_gene: TRBJ2-7; v_gene: TRBV5-1; len: 12; CDR3aa: CASSASDYEQYF
j_gene: TRBJ2-7; v_gene: TRBV6-5; len: 13; CDR3aa: CASSFPGSYEQYF
j_gene: TRBJ1-1; v_gene: TRBV5-6; len: 14; CDR3aa: CASNRDRGNTEAFF
j_gene: TRBJ2-7; v_gene: TRBV27; len: 13; CDR3aa: CASSLAGAYEQYF
j_gene: TRBJ2-5; v_gene: TRBV7-9; len: 16; CDR3aa: CASSNRVALAGGAPYF
j_gene: TRBJ2-2; v_gene: TRBV6-5; len: 16; CDR3aa: CASSSPGLALLGELFF